The TCR beta chain described here comes from a study of cytomegalovirus exposure and HLA in healthy donors. Study findings and constraints: Later on, an analysis found that several of the most significant clusters appeared to be linked to common viral pathogens, which included parvovirus B19. Presence/absence analyses assumed roughly uniform sequencing depth across donors, which may not hold. There were some V segments, including TRBV6-2 and TRBV6-3, excluded as indistinguishable.

Use of 60 Vbeta and 13 Jbeta primers characterized the PCR. Produced via immunoSEQ multiplex PCR; TCRdb's table is partial and in-frame only. The sample records roughly 140,000 clones, around 79% being singletons. Deletions cut 4 bases from V and 7 bases from J, with 14 bases between. Germline V lookup: CDR1 ENHRY, CDR2 SYGVKD. The CDR3 length is 14 residues. Concerning this clone itself: Its antigen is not identified.

This sequence joins TRBV10-3 and TRBJ2-1; the D gene is possibly TRBD1 (6 bases). This receptor was identified in a male donor in good health and CMV-seronegative. Material: PBMCs. The CDR3 loop is CAISGGLRGNEQFF. The CDR3, as DNA: TGTGCCATCAGTGGGGGGCTACGGGGTAATGAGCAGTTCTTC.